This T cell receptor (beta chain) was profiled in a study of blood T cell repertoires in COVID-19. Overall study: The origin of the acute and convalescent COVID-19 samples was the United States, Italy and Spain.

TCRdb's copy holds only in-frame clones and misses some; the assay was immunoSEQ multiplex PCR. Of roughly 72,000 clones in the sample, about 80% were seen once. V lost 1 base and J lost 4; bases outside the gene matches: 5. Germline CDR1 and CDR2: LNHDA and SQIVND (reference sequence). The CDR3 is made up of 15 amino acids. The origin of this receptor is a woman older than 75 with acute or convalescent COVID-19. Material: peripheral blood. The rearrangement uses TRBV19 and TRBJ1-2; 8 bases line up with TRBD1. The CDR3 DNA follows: TGTGCCAGTAGTATAGGAGCAGGGGGCGGCTATGGCTACACCTTC. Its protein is CASSIGAGGGYGYTF. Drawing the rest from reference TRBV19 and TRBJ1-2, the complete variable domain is DGGITQSPKYLFRKEGQNVTLSCEQNLNHDAMYWYRQDPGQGLRLIYYSQIVNDFQKGDIAEGYSVSREKKESFPLTVTSAQKNPTAFYLCASSIGAGGGYGYTFGSGTRLTVV.